The 10 T cell receptor beta chains below all came from one sample that was sequenced in a study of cytotoxic CD8 clonotypes in ibrutinib-treated CLL. Clones were read by immunoSEQ multiplex PCR, and TCRdb kept only the in-frame ones, dropping some. This table has about 35,000 clones, over 55% appearing once. Sequences were derived from PBMCs, sampled at disease progression, from a patient treated with ibrutinib. The receptor set was obtained from a human donor with chronic lymphocytic leukemia.

The chain couples TRBV18 to TRBJ1-1; 8 bases map to TRBD1. With V trimmed by 6 bases and J by 4 bases, 4 bases remained unmatched. This CDR3 contains 13 residues. Germline V gene sequence: CDR1 KGHSH, CDR2 LQKENI. The CDR3: CASSRTGGTEAFF. The CDR3 DNA reads TGTGCCAGCTCCCGCACAGGGGGCACTGAAGCTTTCTTT.

The chain has TRBV6-1 and TRBJ2-2; D may correspond to TRBD1 or TRBD2 (7 bases each). This CDR3 is built from 16 residues. Germline CDR1 MNHNS, CDR2 SASEGT. V shed 3 bases and J shed 7 bases, with 18 bases lying between them. The CDR3 spells CASSEIRDSGVGELFF. The CDR3 DNA reads TGTGCCAGCAGTGAGATCCGGGACAGCGGGGTCGGGGAGCTGTTTTTT.

The chain carries TRBV7-6 and TRBJ2-7; the match to TRBD1 covers 8 bases. The CDR3 totals 16 residues. V shed 1 base, J shed 5 bases, and the junction held 10 bases outside the gene matches. From germline, CDR1 is SGHVS and CDR2 FNYEAQ. The CDR3 reads CASSLVARQGLHEQYF. Here the CDR3 DNA reads TGTGCCAGCAGCTTAGTGGCCCGACAGGGGCTCCACGAGCAGTACTTC.

This clone was detected only a few times. This chain links TRBV7-9 with TRBJ1-2; 10 positions match TRBD1. This CDR3 is built from 15 residues. V shed 5 bases and J 0 bases; nucleotides not matched to a gene: 3. From germline, CDR1 is SEHNR and CDR2 FQNEAQ (reference sequence). For the CDR3, the DNA is TGTGCCAGCAGCCTCGGACAGGGGGCTAACTATGGCTACACCTTC. Protein product: CASSLGQGANYGYTF.

The CDR3 spells CASSLGAGRFFETQYF. The CDR3 nucleotides are TGTGCCAGCAGCTTAGGGGCGGGGCGCTTTTTTGAGACCCAGTACTTC. V usage is TRBV7-9 and J usage is TRBJ2-5; TRBD2 might be the D (6 bases). The CDR3 has 16 amino acids. The V and J ends lost 1 base and 5 bases respectively, with 17 bases between them. Germline-derived CDR1 and CDR2 are SEHNR and FQNEAQ (reference sequence).

The V and J genes are TRBV27 and TRBJ2-7; D may correspond to TRBD1 or TRBD2 (7 bases each). CDR1 and CDR2 from the germline V gene are MNHEY and SMNVEV (reference sequence). The CDR3 has 15 residues. Trimming shortened V by 4 bases and J by 4 bases, and 17 bases separated the two germline ends. The CDR3 sequence: CASSSGGTVYYEQYF. CDR3 nucleotides: TGTGCCAGCAGTTCCGGGGGGACAGTTTATTACGAGCAGTACTTC.

The rearrangement uses TRBV27 and TRBJ2-5; 8 positions match TRBD2. Germline V CDR1 and CDR2: MNHEY, SMNVEV (reference sequence). The CDR3 extends over 14 amino acids. After removal of 5 bases from V and 4 bases from J, the junction contained 6 bases not matched to a gene. CDR3 DNA: TGTGCCAGCAGTCCGTTCGGGGGGGGAGAGACCCAGTACTTC. It translates to CASSPFGGGETQYF.

This clone was counted a few times. The same CDR3 can be traced to other DNA sequences in this sample. V gene TRBV18 combines with J gene TRBJ2-7, with D unresolved. V was trimmed by 3 bases and J by 4 bases, leaving 10 bases between them. Germline CDR1 is KGHSH and CDR2 is LQKENI. The CDR3 extends over 13 amino acids. CDR3 DNA: TGTGCCAGCTCACCTCGACGCGGATACGAGCAGTACTTC. It translates to CASSPRRGYEQYF.

This chain uses TRBV5-1 with TRBJ1-2; no definite D call. CDR1 is SGHRS, CDR2 YFSETQ, per germline. This CDR3 comprises 14 residues. Between the trimmed V and J ends, which lost 0 bases and 7 bases, there was a span of 13 bases. This CDR3 reads CASSLGAAARGYTF. DNA of the CDR3: TGCGCCAGCAGCTTGGGGGCAGCCGCACGTGGCTACACCTTC.

The chain joins TRBV6-1 to TRBJ1-6; D gene ambiguous. The CDR3 consists of 14 residues. Trimming took off 10 bases at V and 0 bases at J, with 10 bases between the two ends. Germline lookup yields CDR1 MNHNS and CDR2 SASEGT. The CDR3, as DNA: TGTGCCACCCCACCCCGCTCCTATAATTCACCCCTCCACTTT. Translation gives CATPPRSYNSPLHF.